This T cell receptor beta chain was captured in a study of T cells in Graves' hyperthyroidism and ophthalmopathy. Study-wide background: Peripheral blood was obtained at initial diagnosis, preceding any treatment.

Study-wide findings and caveats: Ophthalmopathy got predicted by the model a median around six months before its onset. Classification by a 13 V-J model distinguished ophthalmopathy from stable hyperthyroidism.

TCR beta CDR3 regions were amplified from RNA. The primer set for the first-round RT-PCR of the TCR CDR3 was HTBI. TCRdb reprocessed the multiplex PCR reads with MiXCR, giving one entry per CDR3 protein. The table has roughly 360,000 distinct CDR3 sequences, about 13% seen once; the top ten hold around 21%. This clonotype was found a few times. What it recognizes is unknown. The sequenced sample consisted of blood. This receptor was taken from a man aged 25-45 years with Graves' hyperthyroidism that later progressed to Graves' ophthalmopathy.

This CDR3 reads CASSRGSTGPYEQYF. The CDR3 region has the DNA TGTGCCAGCAGCCGGGGCTCGACTGGTCCCTACGAGCAGTACTTC. The chain is built from TRBV14 and TRBJ2-7, with D possibly being TRBD1 (5 bases). CDR1 and CDR2 (germline): SGHDN, FVKESK. The CDR3 runs to 15 residues. V shed 4 bases and J shed 2 bases, with 15 bases lying between them.